The 22 T cell receptor beta chains given below trace back to one sample, sequenced in a study of T cells in Graves' hyperthyroidism and ophthalmopathy. From RNA transcripts, TCR beta CDR3 regions were amplified. Using the HTBI primer set, a first-round RT-PCR was run on the TCR CDR3. Each CDR3 protein gets one entry after TCRdb re-called the multiplex PCR reads with MiXCR. The table has fewer than 900,000 distinct CDR3 sequences, roughly 17% seen once. The sequenced sample was blood. Receptors were obtained from a man aged 18 to 30 with Graves' hyperthyroidism.

This clonotype occurred many times. The chain has TRBV11-2 and TRBJ2-1; 8 nucleotides line up with TRBD2. Germline lookup yields CDR1 SGHAT and CDR2 FQNNGV. Unmatched junction bases numbered 10, after V lost 0 bases and J lost 6 bases. The length of the CDR3 is 17 residues. The CDR3 loop is CASSLDPRSGSSNEQFF. The CDR3 nucleotides read TGTGCCAGCAGCTTAGATCCTCGCAGCGGGAGCAGCAATGAGCAGTTCTTC.

This clonotype appeared many times. The chain joins TRBV28 to TRBJ2-1; possibly TRBD2 for D (6 bases). The V end was cut by 5 bases, the J end by 8 bases, with 16 bases between. This CDR3 is 14 amino acids long. The V gene's germline CDR1 is MDHEN and CDR2 SYDVKM. CDR3 nucleotides: TGTGCCAGCAGTCTTCAGAGGAGGGACGATGAGCAGTTCTTC. As protein: CASSLQRRDDEQFF.

In its sample, this clonotype was seen many times. This chain links TRBV11-2 with TRBJ2-5; 7 positions agree with TRBD2. V was clipped by 7 bases and J by 1 base; unmatched bases: 6. CDR3 size: 14 residues. In germline, CDR1 is SGHAT, CDR2 FQNNGV. CDR3 sequence (DNA): TGTGCCAGCAACACCGGGGGGTTCCAAGAGACCCAGTACTTC. Residues: CASNTGGFQETQYF.

This chain links TRBV4-3 with TRBJ2-2; 7 bases match TRBD2. With V trimmed by 4 bases and J by 3 bases, 5 bases remained unmatched. The CDR3 contains 15 residues. CDR1 is LGHNA and CDR2 is YSLEER in the germline V gene. CDR3 sequence: CASSPRGSDTGELFF. The CDR3 coding sequence is TGCGCCAGCAGCCCCCGCGGGAGCGACACCGGGGAGCTGTTTTTT.

The chain recombines TRBV12-3 or TRBV12-4 with TRBJ2-5; D ambiguous. The V and J ends lost 5 bases and 3 bases respectively, with 10 bases between them. The CDR3 has 13 amino acids. The chain's CDR3 is CASSETAEETQYF. The CDR3, as DNA: TGTGCCAGCAGTGAAACAGCCGAAGAGACCCAGTACTTC.

In the case of this clonotype: The junction differs from germline at one of its ends, possibly a read error. CDR3: CTSSLTGQGNTIYF. The CDR3 bases are TGCACCAGCAGCTTGACGGGACAGGGAAACACCATATATTTT. The chain has TRBV5-1 and TRBJ1-3, with 7 bases lining up with TRBD1. Germline V lookup: CDR1 SGHRS, CDR2 YFSETQ. The CDR3 spans 14 residues. Together with reference TRBV5-1 and TRBJ1-3, the CDR3 gives the full variable domain: KAGVTQTPRYLIKTRGQQVTLSCSPISGHRSVSWYQQTPGQGLQFLFEYFSETQRNKGNFPGRFSGRQFSNSRSEMNVSTLELGDSALYLCTSSLTGQGNTIYFGEGSWLTVV.

This clonotype has a count of ten or more. This chain joins TRBV29-1 and TRBJ1-1, with TRBD1 as a possible D gene (5 bases). CDR3 length equals 13 residues. Trimming stripped 1 base from V and 0 bases from J, with 6 bases between. Germline V gene sequence: CDR1 SQVTM, CDR2 ANQGSEA. CDR3 sequence reads: CSVEGGLNTEAFF. The DNA of the CDR3 is TGCAGCGTTGAAGGGGGCCTGAACACTGAAGCTTTCTTT. The whole variable domain, remainder taken from reference TRBV29-1 and TRBJ1-1, is SAVISQKPSRDICQRGTSLTIQCQVDSQVTMMFWYRQQPGQSLTLIATANQGSEATYESGFVIDKFPISRPNLTFSTLTVSNMSPEDSSIYLCSVEGGLNTEAFFGQGTRLTVV.

This clonotype was seen repeatedly, ten times or more. The CDR3: CSAYGTSGSSDTQYF. DNA of the CDR3: TGCAGTGCTTACGGGACTAGCGGGAGCTCAGATACGCAGTATTTT. V usage is TRBV20-1 and J usage is TRBJ2-3; 14 bases map to TRBD2. V lost 5 bases to trimming and J lost 4 bases; unmatched junction nucleotides: 5. CDR1 is DFQATT and CDR2 is SNEGSKA in the germline V gene (reference sequence). The length of the CDR3 is 15 residues.

CDR3 sequence reads: CASSPAAHIYGYTF. DNA for the CDR3: TGTGCCAGTAGTCCGGCAGCGCATATCTATGGCTACACCTTC. The chain joins TRBV19 to TRBJ1-2; D ambiguous. This CDR3 region has 14 residues. The germline V and J ends were trimmed by 5 bases and 4 bases, with 14 bases remaining between them. CDR1 and CDR2 (germline): LNHDA, SQIVND (reference sequence).

The V and J genes are TRBV12-3 or TRBV12-4 and TRBJ2-2, with D perhaps TRBD1 (6 bases). V was trimmed by 10 bases and J by 7 bases, leaving 16 bases between them. The CDR3 contains 13 residues. The CDR3 spells CATRGRGIGELFF. The DNA for the CDR3 is TGTGCCACCAGGGGCAGGGGCATCGGGGAGCTGTTTTTT.

This clonotype was observed at least ten times. The J gene is TRBJ1-1, the V gene TRBV3-1; D is possibly TRBD1 (6 bases). This CDR3 contains 13 residues. The germline V and J ends were trimmed by 2 bases and 7 bases, with 11 bases remaining between them. Germline assignment: CDR1 LGHDT and CDR2 YNNKEL (reference sequence). CDR3 nucleotides: TGTGCCAGCAGCCAATCAGGGGCACTTGAAGCTTTCTTT. Translating it yields CASSQSGALEAFF.

This clonotype has ten or more counts. The genes are TRBV7-2 and TRBJ2-7; D ambiguous. The germline V and J ends were trimmed by 5 bases and 3 bases, with 11 bases remaining between them. This CDR3 has 13 residues. Germline V gene data show CDR1 as SGHTA and CDR2 as FQGNSA. The CDR3 protein is CASSDPLVYEQYF. The CDR3 DNA follows: TGTGCCAGCAGCGACCCCCTTGTCTACGAGCAGTACTTC. The complete variable domain, with remaining parts taken from reference TRBV7-2 and TRBJ2-7, reads GAGVSQSPSNKVTEKGKDVELRCDPISGHTALYWYRQSLGQGLEFLIYFQGNSAPDKSGLPSDRFSAERTGGSVSTLTIQRTQQEDSAVYLCASSDPLVYEQYFGPGTRLTVT.

The sample holds a few counts of this clonotype. The rearrangement links TRBV6-1 to TRBJ1-4; D gene ambiguous. Trimming stripped 4 bases from V and 8 bases from J, with 14 bases between. This CDR3 is built from 14 residues. Per the germline V gene, CDR1 is MNHNS and CDR2 is SASEGT. CDR3 in DNA: TGTGCCAGCAGTGTCCGGGGAGGTACGGAAAAACTGTTTTTT. This sequence encodes CASSVRGGTEKLFF.

This clonotype was seen only a few times. V is TRBV7-2 and J is TRBJ2-2; D is unclear. Trimming left V 3 bases short and J 0 bases short, with 17 bases between. Germline CDR1 is SGHTA and CDR2 is FQGNSA. The CDR3 sequence is 18 residues long. CDR3 loop: CASSFSDLLTSNTGELFF. CDR3 sequence (DNA): TGTGCCAGCAGCTTCTCGGACCTACTCACCTCGAACACCGGGGAGCTGTTTTTT.

This clonotype turned up a few times. V is TRBV3-1 and J is TRBJ2-6; TRBD1 aligns across 7 bases. The CDR3 is 15 amino acids. V lost 4 bases to trimming and J lost 4 bases; unmatched junction nucleotides: 4. The V gene's germline CDR1 is LGHDT and CDR2 YNNKEL (reference sequence). This chain's CDR3 is CASSPVTGGANVLTF. The DNA for the CDR3 is TGTGCCAGCAGCCCAGTGACAGGGGGGGCCAACGTCCTGACTTTC.

This clonotype was observed many times. This chain joins TRBV7-2 and TRBJ2-4; possible D gene TRBD1, 6 bases. V lost 5 bases to trimming and J lost 1 base, with 12 bases between them. Germline loops: CDR1 SGHTA, CDR2 FQGNSA. The CDR3 is 15 residues long. The CDR3 nucleotides are TGTGCCAGCAGCGATACAGGGTTCGCCAAAAACATTCAGTACTTC. Translated, it gives CASSDTGFAKNIQYF. The full variable domain, with the rest looked up from reference TRBV7-2 and TRBJ2-4, is GAGVSQSPSNKVTEKGKDVELRCDPISGHTALYWYRQSLGQGLEFLIYFQGNSAPDKSGLPSDRFSAERTGGSVSTLTIQRTQQEDSAVYLCASSDTGFAKNIQYFGAGTRLSVL.

The chain couples TRBV11-1 to TRBJ2-6; D unresolved. V was pared by 5 bases and J by 6 bases, with 11 bases between. The V gene's germline CDR1 is SGHAT and CDR2 FQDESV (reference sequence). CDR3 size: 14 residues. As DNA, the CDR3 is TGTGCCAGCAGCCAAGAGATAGCGGCCAACGTCCTGACTTTC. Its translation: CASSQEIAANVLTF.

This clonotype was picked up many times. This chain connects TRBV29-1 to TRBJ2-1; tentative D call: TRBD1 (5 bases). V was pared by 4 bases and J by 6 bases, with 10 bases between. The CDR3 sequence is 12 residues long. Germline-derived CDR1 and CDR2 are SQVTM and ANQGSEA. The CDR3 DNA is TGCAGCGTTGTAAACAGGTTCAATGAGCAGTTCTTC. Its protein is CSVVNRFNEQFF.

The chain links TRBV30 to TRBJ1-2; D ambiguous. Germline assignment: CDR1 GTSNPN and CDR2 SVGIG (reference sequence). The CDR3 consists of 14 residues. Trimming took off 2 bases at V and 1 base at J, with 11 bases between the two ends. The CDR3: CAWSSGRGNYGYTF. DNA for the CDR3: TGTGCCTGGAGTTCAGGCAGAGGTAACTATGGCTACACCTTC.

The chain is built from TRBV5-1 and TRBJ2-7, with a possible D match to TRBD2 (5 bases). V was cut by 4 bases and J by 2 bases, with 13 bases left in between. This CDR3 has 14 residues. Germline V gene data show CDR1 as SGHRS and CDR2 as YFSETQ. CDR3 amino acids: CASSTRGNAYEQYF. In nucleotides, the CDR3 is TGCGCCAGCAGCACCCGGGGTAACGCCTACGAGCAGTACTTC.

V gene TRBV6-1 combines with J gene TRBJ2-7, with D unresolved. V lost 2 bases to trimming and J lost 3 bases, with 8 bases between them. The CDR3 loop spans 13 amino acids. CDR1 and CDR2 from the germline V gene are MNHNS and SASEGT. This CDR3 is CASSETYFYEQYF. The CDR3, as DNA: TGTGCCAGCAGTGAAACCTACTTCTACGAGCAGTACTTC.

The rearrangement links TRBV6-1 to TRBJ1-1, with D maybe TRBD1 (5 bases). Germline V lookup: CDR1 MNHNS, CDR2 SASEGT. This CDR3 contains 14 residues. V dropped 10 bases and J dropped 7 bases, with 22 bases sitting between them. CDR3 in amino acids: CATLTGTGPYEAFF. CDR3 coding DNA: TGTGCCACCTTGACTGGCACAGGACCCTATGAAGCTTTCTTT.